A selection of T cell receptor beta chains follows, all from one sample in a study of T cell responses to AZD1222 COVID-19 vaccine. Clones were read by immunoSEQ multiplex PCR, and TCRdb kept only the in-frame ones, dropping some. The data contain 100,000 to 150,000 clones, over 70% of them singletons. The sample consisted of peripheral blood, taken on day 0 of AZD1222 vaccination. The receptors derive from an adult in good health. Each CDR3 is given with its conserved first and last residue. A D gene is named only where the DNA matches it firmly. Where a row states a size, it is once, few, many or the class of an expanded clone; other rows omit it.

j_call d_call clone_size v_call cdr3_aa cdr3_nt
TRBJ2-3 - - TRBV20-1 CSASALEGGVADTQYF TGCAGTGCTAGTGCCCTGGAGGGAGGTGTCGCAGATACGCAGTATTTT
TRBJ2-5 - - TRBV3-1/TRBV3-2 CASSQDLGETQYF TGTGCCAGCAGCCAAGATCTAGGGGAGACCCAGTACTTC
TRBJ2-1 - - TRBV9 CASSVVGSEQFF TGTGCCAGCAGCGTAGTCGGTAGCGAGCAGTTCTTC
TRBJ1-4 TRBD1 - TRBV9 CASSVAPGGEKLFF TGTGCCAGCAGCGTAGCCCCAGGGGGGGAAAAACTGTTTTTT
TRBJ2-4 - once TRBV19 CASSPGRGNIQYF TGTGCCAGTAGCCCTGGAAGGGGGAACATTCAGTACTTC
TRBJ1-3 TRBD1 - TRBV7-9 CASSLRTGEGNTIYF TGTGCCAGCAGCCTGAGGACAGGGGAAGGAAACACCATATATTTT
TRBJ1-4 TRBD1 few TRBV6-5 CASRTTGTNEKLFF TGTGCCAGCAGGACGACAGGGACTAATGAAAAACTGTTTTTT
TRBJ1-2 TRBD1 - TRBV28 CASRQGAAGYGYTF TGTGCCAGCAGGCAGGGGGCTGCAGGCTATGGCTACACCTTC
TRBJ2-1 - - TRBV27 CASSFGNKLSSYNEQFF TGTGCCAGCAGTTTTGGCAACAAATTGAGCTCCTACAATGAGCAGTTCTTC
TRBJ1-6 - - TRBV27 CASSRRISSPLHF TGTGCCAGCAGTCGCAGAATTTCTTCACCCCTCCACTTT
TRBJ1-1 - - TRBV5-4 CASSFSLGIAGTEAFF TGTGCCAGCAGCTTCAGTTTGGGAATCGCGGGCACTGAAGCTTTCTTT
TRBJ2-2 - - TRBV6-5 CATSPWRTDTGELFF TGTGCCACGTCCCCTTGGAGGACTGACACCGGGGAGCTGTTTTTT
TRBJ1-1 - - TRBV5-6 CASSPRGYSTEAFF TGTGCCAGCAGCCCGAGGGGGTACAGCACTGAAGCTTTCTTT
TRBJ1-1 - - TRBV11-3 CASSVDRNTEAFF TGTGCCAGCAGCGTAGACAGGAACACTGAAGCTTTCTTT
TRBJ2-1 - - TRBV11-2 CASSPEAGTSYNEQFF TGTGCCAGCAGCCCCGAGGCGGGAACCTCCTACAATGAGCAGTTCTTC
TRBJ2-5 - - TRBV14 CASSQDIAYGKTQYF TGTGCCAGCAGCCAAGATATCGCTTACGGAAAGACCCAGTACTTC
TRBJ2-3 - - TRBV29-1 CSVEPGSTDTQYF TGCAGCGTCGAACCCGGGAGCACAGATACGCAGTATTTT
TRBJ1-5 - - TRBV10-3 CAISEGGNQPQHF TGTGCCATCAGTGAGGGAGGGAATCAGCCCCAGCATTTT
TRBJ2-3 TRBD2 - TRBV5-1 CASSLFLAGARTDTQYF TGCGCCAGCAGCTTGTTCCTAGCGGGAGCCCGCACAGATACGCAGTATTTT
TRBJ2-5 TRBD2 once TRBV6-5 CAILRVAGEETQYF TGTGCCATCCTGAGGGTAGCGGGAGAAGAGACCCAGTACTTC
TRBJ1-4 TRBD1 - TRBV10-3 CAVQMGQNEKLFF TGTGCCGTACAAATGGGACAGAATGAAAAACTGTTTTTT
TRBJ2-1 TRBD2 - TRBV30 CAWSRVAGVKNEQFF TGTGCCTGGAGCCGAGTAGCGGGGGTTAAGAATGAGCAGTTCTTC
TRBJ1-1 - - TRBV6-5 CASSSGPSTFAEAFF TGTGCCAGCAGTTCCGGACCTTCGACCTTCGCTGAAGCTTTCTTT